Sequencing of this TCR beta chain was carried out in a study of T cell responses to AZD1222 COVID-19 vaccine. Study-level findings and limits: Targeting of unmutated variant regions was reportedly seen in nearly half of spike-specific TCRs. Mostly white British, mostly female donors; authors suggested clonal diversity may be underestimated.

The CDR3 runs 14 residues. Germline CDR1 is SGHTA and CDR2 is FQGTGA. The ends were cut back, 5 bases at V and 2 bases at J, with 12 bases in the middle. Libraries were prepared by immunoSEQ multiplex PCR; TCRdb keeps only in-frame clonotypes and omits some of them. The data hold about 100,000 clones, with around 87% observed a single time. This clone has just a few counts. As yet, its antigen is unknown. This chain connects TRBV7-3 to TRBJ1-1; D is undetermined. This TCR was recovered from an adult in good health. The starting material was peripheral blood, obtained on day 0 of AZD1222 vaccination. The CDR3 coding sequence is TGTGCCAGCAGCCTAAGCGCCAGCAACACTGAAGCTTTCTTT. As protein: CASSLSASNTEAFF.